This T cell receptor (beta chain) was sequenced during a study of OX40 agonist ivuxolimab in advanced cancers. The overall study: The group had a mean age of about 60 years, ranged from roughly 20 to 80, and was 82.7% male. Treatment received earlier with anti-PD-1, anti-PD-L1 or anti-CTLA-4 agents was allowed, and approximately 40% had some.

Trimming left V 7 bases short and J 0 bases short, with 13 bases between. This CDR3 spans 14 amino acids. CDR1 and CDR2 (germline): SGHTA, FQGNSA. Sequenced by immunoSEQ multiplex PCR; TCRdb stores in-frame clones only, minus some. The sample lists some 50,000 clones; around nine tenths were seen once. This clone came up once. Drawing of blood for sampling happened at baseline, at cycle 4 day 1, and at cycle 7 day 1. This sequence was found in an adult with an advanced solid tumor such as melanoma, head and neck, liver or kidney cancer. The V call is TRBV7-2, the J call TRBJ2-7; D unclear. The sample consisted of CD4+ or CD8+ T cells sorted from blood, taken in a trial of the OX40 agonist ivuxolimab. In nucleotides, the CDR3 is TGTGCCAGCATCCGAGATCCCCACTCCTACGAGCAGTACTTC. It encodes CASIRDPHSYEQYF.